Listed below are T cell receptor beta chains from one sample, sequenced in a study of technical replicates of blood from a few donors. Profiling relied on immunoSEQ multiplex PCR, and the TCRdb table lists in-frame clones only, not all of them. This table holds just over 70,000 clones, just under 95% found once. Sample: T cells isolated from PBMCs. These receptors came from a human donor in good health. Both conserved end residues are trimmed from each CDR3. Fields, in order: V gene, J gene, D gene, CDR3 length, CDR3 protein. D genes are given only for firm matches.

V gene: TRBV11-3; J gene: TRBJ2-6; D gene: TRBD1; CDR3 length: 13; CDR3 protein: ASSSGGYGANVLT
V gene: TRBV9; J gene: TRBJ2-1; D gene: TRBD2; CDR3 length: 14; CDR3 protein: ASSERTSGIYNEQF
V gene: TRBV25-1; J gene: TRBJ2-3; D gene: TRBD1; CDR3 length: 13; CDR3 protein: ASRQGKGGTDTQY
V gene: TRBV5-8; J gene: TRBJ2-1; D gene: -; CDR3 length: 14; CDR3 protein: ASSASSRTGYNEQF
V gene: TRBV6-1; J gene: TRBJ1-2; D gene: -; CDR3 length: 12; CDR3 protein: ASSEITGPYGYT
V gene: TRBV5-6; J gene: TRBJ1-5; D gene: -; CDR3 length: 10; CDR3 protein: ASSFPGQPQH
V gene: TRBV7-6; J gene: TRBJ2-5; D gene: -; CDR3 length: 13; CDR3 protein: ASSLVGGRKETQY
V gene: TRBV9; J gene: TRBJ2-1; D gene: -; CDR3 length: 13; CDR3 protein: ASSAGGLRSNEQF
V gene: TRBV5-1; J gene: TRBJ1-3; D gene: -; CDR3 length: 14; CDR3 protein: ASSWGDVSGGNTIY
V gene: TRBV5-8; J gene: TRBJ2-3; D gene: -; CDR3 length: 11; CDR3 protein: ASSLVDYYTQY
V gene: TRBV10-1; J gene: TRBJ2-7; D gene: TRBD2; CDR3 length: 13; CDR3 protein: ASSLGLAGSYEQY
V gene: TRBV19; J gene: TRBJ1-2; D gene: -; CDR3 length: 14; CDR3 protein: ASSYRSILGWLYYT
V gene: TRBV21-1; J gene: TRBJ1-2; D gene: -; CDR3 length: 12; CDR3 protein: ASSKVGRLYGYT
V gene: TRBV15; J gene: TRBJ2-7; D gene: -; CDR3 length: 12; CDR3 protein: ATSRGSGSYEQY
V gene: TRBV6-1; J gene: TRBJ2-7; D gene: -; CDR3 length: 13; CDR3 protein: ASSEWYSGAPEQY
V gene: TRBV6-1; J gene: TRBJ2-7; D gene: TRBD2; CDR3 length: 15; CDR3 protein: ASSGTIAGGPPYEQY
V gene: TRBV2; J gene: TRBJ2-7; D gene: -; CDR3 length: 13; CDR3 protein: ATNSGDFVSYEQY
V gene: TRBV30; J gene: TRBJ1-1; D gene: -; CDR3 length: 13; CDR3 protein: AWSVKPGGNTEAF
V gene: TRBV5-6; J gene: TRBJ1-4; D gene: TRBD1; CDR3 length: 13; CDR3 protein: ASSFLDRDNEKLF
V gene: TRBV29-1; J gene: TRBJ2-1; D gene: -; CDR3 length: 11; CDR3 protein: SVVGGRGDEQF
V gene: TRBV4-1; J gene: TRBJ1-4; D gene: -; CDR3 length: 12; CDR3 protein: ASSQRQTNEKLF
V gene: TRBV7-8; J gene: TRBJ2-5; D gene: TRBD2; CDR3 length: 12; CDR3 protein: ASTLGGRDETQY
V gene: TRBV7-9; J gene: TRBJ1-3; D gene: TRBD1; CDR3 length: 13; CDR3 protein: ASSLEHGDRGPIY
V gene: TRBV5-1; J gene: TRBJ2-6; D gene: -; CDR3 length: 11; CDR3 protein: ASREGDVNVLT
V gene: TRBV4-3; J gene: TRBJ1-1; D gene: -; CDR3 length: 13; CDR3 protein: ASSQVKDYQGEAF
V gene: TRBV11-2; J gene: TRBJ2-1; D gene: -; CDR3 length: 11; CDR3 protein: ASSYIFLNEQF
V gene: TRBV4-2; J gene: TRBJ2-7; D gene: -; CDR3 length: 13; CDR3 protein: ASSQDVQGTYEQY
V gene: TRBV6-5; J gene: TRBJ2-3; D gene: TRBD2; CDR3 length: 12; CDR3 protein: ASSRLAGGDTQY
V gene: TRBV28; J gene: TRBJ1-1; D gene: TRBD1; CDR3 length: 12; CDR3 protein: ASSSAGGLVKAF
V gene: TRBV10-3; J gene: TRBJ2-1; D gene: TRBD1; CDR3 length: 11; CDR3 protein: AIEGQGASEQF
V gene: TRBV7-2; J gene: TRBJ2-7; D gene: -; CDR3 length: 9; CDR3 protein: ASSVSYEQY
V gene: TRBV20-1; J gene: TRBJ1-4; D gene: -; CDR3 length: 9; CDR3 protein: SGATNEKLF
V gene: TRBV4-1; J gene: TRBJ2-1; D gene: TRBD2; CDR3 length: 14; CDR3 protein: ASSPRTSGPYNEQF